The 20 T cell receptor beta chains below come from one sample, sequenced in a study of blood T cell repertoires in COVID-19. The assay was immunoSEQ multiplex PCR, and TCRdb's table has in-frame clones only and misses some. Found here are around 59,000 clones, roughly 79% of them singletons; the top ten hold 28%. The source material was peripheral blood. These receptors were obtained from a woman aged 80 or over with active or convalescent COVID-19.

This clone was observed a handful of times. The chain has TRBV4-3 and TRBJ2-5, with 10 bases identical to TRBD2. The CDR3 spans 16 residues. Germline V gives CDR1 LGHNA, CDR2 YSLEER. The ends lost 2 bases at V and 1 base at J; junction bases unmatched: 4. In DNA form, the CDR3 reads TGCGCCAGCAGCCAATCGACTAGCGGGTTCCAAGAGACCCAGTACTTC. Residues: CASSQSTSGFQETQYF.

V is TRBV5-1 and J is TRBJ2-7; perhaps TRBD1 as D (5 bases). CDR1 is SGHRS and CDR2 is YFSETQ in the germline V gene. V gave up 0 bases and J gave up 2 bases, with 9 bases separating them. CDR3 size: 14 residues. For the CDR3, the DNA is TGCGCCAGCAGCTTGGGGCAGGGCGCCTACGAGCAGTACTTC. Its protein product is CASSLGQGAYEQYF.

This chain joins TRBV5-1 and TRBJ2-3; weak D call: TRBD1 (7 bases). Trimming shortened V by 4 bases and J by 8 bases, and 26 bases separated the two germline ends. CDR1 SGHRS and CDR2 YFSETQ come from the germline V gene. This CDR3 is 17 amino acids long. The chain's CDR3 is CASSLRDSGLLESTQYF. The CDR3 coding sequence is TGCGCCAGCAGCCTCCGGGACAGCGGACTACTCGAGAGTACGCAGTATTTT.

The chain combines TRBV12-3 or TRBV12-4 with TRBJ1-1, with D possibly TRBD1 on 5 matching bases. V shed 6 bases and J shed 1 base, with 9 bases lying between them. This CDR3 has 13 residues. Here the CDR3 reads CASSAQANTEAFF. The CDR3 DNA is TGTGCCAGCAGCGCACAGGCGAACACTGAAGCTTTCTTT.

J is TRBJ1-5 and V is TRBV10-2; perhaps TRBD1 as D (5 bases). This CDR3 region has 15 residues. Between the trimmed V and J ends, which lost 2 bases and 3 bases, there was a span of 11 bases. Germline V gene sequence: CDR1 WSHSY, CDR2 SAAADI. Here the CDR3 reads CASSETPGPNQPQHF. CDR3 nucleotides: TGCGCCAGCAGTGAGACCCCAGGGCCCAATCAGCCCCAGCATTTT.

This clone is a singleton in its sample. This chain uses TRBV2 with TRBJ2-3; 12 bases agree with TRBD2. The CDR3 totals 16 residues. CDR1 SNHLY and CDR2 FYNNEI come from the germline V gene. With V trimmed by 3 bases and J by 3 bases, 4 bases remained unmatched. The CDR3 loop is CASSDGTSGGTDTQYF. In DNA form, the CDR3 reads TGTGCCAGCAGTGATGGCACTAGCGGGGGGACAGATACGCAGTATTTT. Using reference TRBV2 and TRBJ2-3 for the parts outside the CDR3, the full variable domain is EPEVTQTPSHQVTQMGQEVILRCVPISNHLYFYWYRQILGQKVEFLVSFYNNEISEKSEIFDDQFSVERPDGSNFTLKIRSTKLEDSAMYFCASSDGTSGGTDTQYFGPGTRLTVL.

The chain has TRBV19 and TRBJ1-4, with 7 bases aligning to TRBD1. Germline CDR1 is LNHDA and CDR2 is SQIVND (reference sequence). Trimming removed 5 bases from V and 0 bases from J; junction bases left unmatched: 6. The CDR3 runs to 16 residues. The CDR3 sequence is CASSPDRMTTNEKLFF. Here the CDR3 DNA reads TGTGCCAGTAGTCCGGACAGGATGACAACTAATGAAAAACTGTTTTTT.

In nucleotides, the CDR3 is TGTGCCAGCAGCCGCCGCGGGGGGGCTAGCACAGATACGCAGTATTTT. Protein sequence: CASSRRGGASTDTQYF. The rearrangement joins TRBV7-2 to TRBJ2-3, with TRBD2 matching 9 bases. Germline-derived CDR1 and CDR2 are SGHTA and FQGNSA. There are 16 residues in the CDR3. V lost 5 bases and J lost 0; bases outside the gene matches: 6. Supplemented by reference TRBV7-2 and TRBJ2-3, the full variable domain reads GAGVSQSPSNKVTEKGKDVELRCDPISGHTALYWYRQSLGQGLEFLIYFQGNSAPDKSGLPSDRFSAERTGGSVSTLTIQRTQQEDSAVYLCASSRRGGASTDTQYFGPGTRLTVL.

This rearrangement joins TRBV3-1 (or the pseudogene TRBV3-2) to TRBJ2-1; D is undetermined. The CDR3 consists of 13 residues. Trimming cost V 0 bases and J 7 bases, with 7 bases left between them. Looked up from germline, CDR1 is LGHDT and CDR2 is YNNKEL (reference sequence). This CDR3 reads CASSQEIQNEQFF. The CDR3 DNA follows: TGTGCCAGCAGCCAAGAAATCCAGAATGAGCAGTTCTTC.

This chain links TRBV15 with TRBJ1-4; TRBD1 matches 7 bases. The length of the CDR3 is 12 residues. Trimming removed 6 bases from V and 8 bases from J; junction bases left unmatched: 3. The germline gives CDR1 LNHNV, CDR2 YYDKDF (reference sequence). The CDR3 bases are TGTGCCACCAGAACAGGGGAAGAAAAACTGTTTTTT. Residues: CATRTGEEKLFF.

As to this clone: One junction end does not reproduce the germline sequence, and a read error may be involved. The J gene is TRBJ1-2, the V gene TRBV27; D is unresolved. CDR1 is MNHEY and CDR2 is SMNVEV in the germline V gene (reference sequence). This CDR3 comprises 13 residues. The CDR3 here is CASKLGSQEGYPF. DNA for the CDR3: TGTGCCAGCAAATTAGGCAGCCAGGAGGGCTACCCCTTC.

The chain has TRBV29-1 and TRBJ2-5; 9 bases fit TRBD1. This CDR3 contains 14 residues. V trimming: 6 bases; J trimming: 5 bases; junction bases outside the gene matches: 10. CDR1 SQVTM and CDR2 ANQGSEA come from the germline V gene. The CDR3 DNA is TGCAGCGTCGTATCCCTCGGGACAGGGGAGACCCAGTACTTC. Translating it yields CSVVSLGTGETQYF.

The chain has TRBV5-1 and TRBJ2-5; 9 nucleotides match TRBD2. This CDR3 region has 15 residues. Germline CDR1 SGHRS, CDR2 YFSETQ. Germline trimming cut 3 bases from V and 4 bases from J; bases unmatched to any gene: 7. The CDR3: CASSSLGLATETQYF. The CDR3 DNA sequence: TGCGCCAGCAGCTCCTTGGGACTAGCCACAGAGACCCAGTACTTC.

This chain connects TRBV24-1 to TRBJ1-2, with 9 bases aligning to TRBD1. The CDR3 totals 15 residues. Germline values: CDR1 KGHDR, CDR2 SFDVKD. V dropped 3 bases and J dropped 7; count of bases not matched to a gene: 8. The CDR3 here is CATSDRGTGTSGYTF. The CDR3 nucleotides read TGTGCCACCAGTGATAGGGGGACAGGGACCTCTGGCTACACCTTC.

The rearrangement uses TRBV25-1 and TRBJ1-6; the match to TRBD1 covers 7 bases. CDR1 is MGHDK, CDR2 SYGVNS, per germline. The CDR3 sequence is 14 residues long. V was clipped by 6 bases and J by 7 bases; unmatched bases: 6. The CDR3: CASRRDSDNSPLHF. For the CDR3, the DNA is TGTGCCAGCAGGAGGGACAGCGACAATTCACCCCTCCACTTT.

The chain combines TRBV7-2 with TRBJ2-1, with a tentative D call TRBD1 (5 bases). V lost 4 bases, J lost 4 bases, and 17 bases lay in between. The CDR3 runs to 16 residues. Germline CDR1 and CDR2: SGHTA and FQGNSA. This CDR3 reads CASSSPDSLIYNEQFF. In nucleotides, the CDR3 is TGTGCCAGCAGCTCCCCAGACAGCCTGATTTACAATGAGCAGTTCTTC.

The V gene is TRBV7-2, the J gene TRBJ1-5; perhaps TRBD1 as D (6 bases). The CDR3 is 16 amino acids. Trimming removed 0 bases at V and 3 bases at J, with 12 bases between. Germline V gene data show CDR1 as SGHTA and CDR2 as FQGNSA. The chain's CDR3 is CASSLAGTNNNQPQHF. The CDR3 bases are TGTGCCAGCAGCTTAGCCGGGACAAACAACAATCAGCCCCAGCATTTT. The full variable domain, rest sourced from reference TRBV7-2 and TRBJ1-5, is GAGVSQSPSNKVTEKGKDVELRCDPISGHTALYWYRQSLGQGLEFLIYFQGNSAPDKSGLPSDRFSAERTGGSVSTLTIQRTQQEDSAVYLCASSLAGTNNNQPQHFGDGTRLSIL.

The chain carries TRBV28 and TRBJ2-1; D might be TRBD1 (6 bases). V was clipped by 2 bases and J by 0 bases, with 23 bases between them. Germline lookup yields CDR1 MDHEN and CDR2 SYDVKM. The CDR3 runs 20 residues. CDR3 protein: CASSLGVVRGPDSSYNEQFF. The CDR3 DNA follows: TGTGCCAGCAGTTTAGGCGTCGTCAGGGGCCCCGACAGCTCCTACAATGAGCAGTTCTTC. Full variable domain (missing parts from reference TRBV28 and TRBJ2-1): DVKVTQSSRYLVKRTGEKVFLECVQDMDHENMFWYRQDPGLGLRLIYFSYDVKMKEKGDIPEGYSVSREKKERFSLILESASTNQTSMYLCASSLGVVRGPDSSYNEQFFGPGTRLTVL.

The chain employs TRBV20-1 and TRBJ2-5, with TRBD1 matching over 7 bases. V lost 3 bases to trimming and J lost 1 base; unmatched junction nucleotides: 8. In germline, CDR1 is DFQATT, CDR2 SNEGSKA (reference sequence). The CDR3 totals 15 residues. CDR3 protein: CSASTGAVLQETQYF. The CDR3 DNA reads as TGCAGTGCTAGTACAGGGGCGGTCCTCCAAGAGACCCAGTACTTC.

V and J are TRBV28 and TRBJ1-5; TRBD1 matches at 8 bases. The CDR3 spans 16 residues. Germline V gives CDR1 MDHEN, CDR2 SYDVKM. Trimming took 6 bases from V and 0 from J; bases not matched to a gene: 7. The CDR3, as DNA: TGTGCCAGCAGCTTAAGGACAGGGCATAGCAATCAGCCCCAGCATTTT. Encoded protein: CASSLRTGHSNQPQHF.